The 5 T cell receptor beta chains listed next were all sequenced from one sample in a study of blood T cell repertoires in COVID-19. The method was immunoSEQ multiplex PCR; TCRdb's version includes in-frame clones alone and lacks a portion of them. This table holds about 160,000 clones, 80% to 90% found once. The sequencing sample was made of peripheral blood. Receptors originate from a man aged 35-49 years with acute or convalescent COVID-19.

The chain carries TRBV13 and TRBJ1-1; TRBD1 matches at 9 bases. CDR3 length: 12 amino acids. The ends lost 8 bases at V and 6 bases at J; junction bases unmatched: 4. Germline loops: CDR1 PRHDT, CDR2 FYEKMQ (reference sequence). The CDR3 reads CASGDRVAEAFF. The CDR3 DNA reads TGTGCCAGCGGGGACAGGGTAGCTGAAGCTTTCTTT.

This chain uses TRBV6-1 with TRBJ1-5; D not certain. Trimming pared 5 bases from V and 1 base from J, leaving 6 bases between. The CDR3 spans 13 residues. In germline, CDR1 is MNHNS, CDR2 SASEGT. CDR3 bases: TGTGCCAGCAGTTCTAGGAGCAATCAGCCCCAGCATTTT. This gives the protein CASSSRSNQPQHF.

This rearrangement joins TRBV5-1 to TRBJ2-7, with 13 bases aligning to TRBD2. The CDR3 is made up of 17 amino acids. With 2 bases clipped from V and 3 bases from J, the junction kept 8 bases outside the gene matches. CDR1 is SGHRS, CDR2 YFSETQ, per germline. The chain's CDR3 is CASSFEFRTSGGYEQYF. The CDR3 DNA follows: TGCGCCAGCAGCTTCGAATTTAGGACTAGCGGGGGCTACGAGCAGTACTTC.

This clone was counted a single time. The gene calls are TRBV5-1 and TRBJ2-7; D may be TRBD1 (5 bases). The CDR3 covers 15 residues. CDR1 and CDR2 from the germline V gene are SGHRS and YFSETQ. Trimming took off 3 bases at V and 1 base at J, with 14 bases between the two ends. CDR3 sequence reads: CASSWGWGPSYEQYF. Written as DNA, the CDR3 is TGCGCCAGCAGCTGGGGTTGGGGCCCGTCCTACGAGCAGTACTTC.

This clone showed up just once. CDR3 sequence (DNA): TGCAGCCCGGGGGTGGGGGAGACCCAGTACTTC. Amino acid sequence: CSPGVGETQYF. The V and J genes are TRBV20-1 and TRBJ2-5; weak D call: TRBD2 (6 bases). The CDR3 extends over 11 amino acids. CDR1 and CDR2 (germline): DFQATT, SNEGSKA (reference sequence).